The text below deals with one T cell receptor beta chain. Sorting took every CD4+ cell except CD45RA+CCR7+CD95- naive cells, reaching over 95% purity. This sample stems from a study of human CD4 T cells and Enterobacteriaceae. The CDR3 is 16 residues long. The ends lost 0 bases at V and 2 bases at J; junction bases unmatched: 4. Germline CDR1 and CDR2: MGHRA and YSYEKL. Sequencing was performed with immunoSEQ multiplex PCR; in TCRdb, only in-frame clones are kept and a portion is missing. The sample holds about 25,000 clones, about four fifths seen once. This rearrangement joins TRBV4-1 to TRBJ2-1; TRBD2 agrees at 7 bases. This clonotype was obtained from a human donor in good health. Sequences were obtained from memory CD4+ T cells from blood. The CDR3 DNA is TGCGCCAGCAGCCAAGATGGGGCGGGGGCCTACAATGAGCAGTTCTTC. This gives the protein CASSQDGAGAYNEQFF.